This T cell receptor (beta chain) stems from a study of early stage breast cancer tumors. Study results and caveats: Comparing each tissue with blood distinguished tumor from normal in most of the 16 patients.

Germline assignment: CDR1 SGHTA and CDR2 FQGNSA. V was clipped by 0 bases and J by 3 bases, with 9 bases between them. The length of the CDR3 is 15 residues. Profiled with immunoSEQ multiplex PCR; TCRdb holds only in-frame clones, not every one. The repertoire holds tens of thousands of clones, with about nine tenths as singletons. On this clone itself: Its specificity is unknown. Other DNA sequences within the sample encode an identical CDR3.

V and J are TRBV7-2 and TRBJ1-5, with D maybe TRBD1 (5 bases). The sequence was obtained from a person aged 70 to 85 with breast cancer. The sequencing sample was made of blood. CDR3 in DNA: TGTGCCAGCAGCTTAGCTCCAGGGAACAATCAGCCCCAGCATTTT. Its protein is CASSLAPGNNQPQHF.